What follows are 25 T cell receptor beta chains derived from one specimen sequenced in a study of cytomegalovirus exposure and HLA in healthy donors (dated by TCRdb to 2015 to 2018). The library came from the immunoSEQ multiplex PCR assay. For the multiplex PCR, a mixture combining 60 forward primers for TCR Vbeta segments and 13 reverse primers for TCR Jbeta segments was used. Held by TCRdb, this immuneACCESS table contains in-frame sequences only and omits some clones. Under half of the omission traces to an unresolved V gene where checked; the cause of the rest is unknown. This sample is represented by some 190,000 clones; approximately 80% of them were singletons. 1.2% of the sample belongs to the ten largest clones. Sequencing was performed on PBMCs. All receptors derive from a boy younger than 10 in good health and CMV-seronegative.

The V gene is TRBV2, the J gene TRBJ1-1; TRBD1 is a possible D gene (5 bases). The CDR3 runs 14 residues. Germline CDR1 and CDR2: SNHLY and FYNNEI. The V end was cut by 10 bases, the J end by 8 bases, with 23 bases between. The CDR3 DNA is TGTGCCATGCACAGGTATTTTGACCACCAGGAAGCTTTCTTT. Residues: CAMHRYFDHQEAFF.

A few counts support this clone. The same CDR3 is also encoded by other DNA sequences in this sample. The chain links TRBV6-1 to TRBJ2-2, with 8 bases lining up with TRBD2. CDR3 length: 15 residues. V shed 6 bases and J 6 bases; nucleotides not matched to a gene: 9. Germline CDR1 MNHNS, CDR2 SASEGT. This CDR3 is CASSEDGGAAGELFF. CDR3 sequence (DNA): TGTGCCAGCAGCGAGGACGGGGGGGCCGCCGGGGAGCTGTTTTTT.

The rearrangement uses TRBV27 and TRBJ1-4; D possibly corresponds to TRBD1 (5 bases). The CDR3 is 15 residues long. V lost 3 bases and J lost 4, with 12 bases in between. CDR1 MNHEY and CDR2 SMNVEV come from the germline V gene (reference sequence). The CDR3 DNA follows: TGTGCCAGCAGTTTTGGCAGGGTTAATAATGAAAAACTGTTTTTT. Its translation is CASSFGRVNNEKLFF.

This clone appeared once. The V call is TRBV30, the J call TRBJ2-2; maybe TRBD1 (6 bases). This CDR3 has 15 residues. In germline, CDR1 is GTSNPN, CDR2 SVGIG (reference sequence). Trimming took 1 base from V and 4 from J, leaving 13 bases between them. As DNA, the CDR3 is TGTGCCTGGAGTGCTTTTACAGGGCCCACCGGGGAGCTGTTTTTT. Protein sequence: CAWSAFTGPTGELFF.

This clone was seen once. The chain's CDR3 is CASSEGLARVDTQYF. CDR3 DNA sequence: TGTGCCAGCAGCGAGGGACTAGCTAGGGTGGATACGCAGTATTTT. V is TRBV5-4 and J is TRBJ2-3; TRBD2 aligns across 9 bases. CDR1 SGHNT and CDR2 YYREEE come from the germline V gene (reference sequence). V lost 4 bases, J lost 6 bases, and 9 bases stayed unmatched. The CDR3 is 15 amino acids.

This clone turned up a few times. The J gene is TRBJ1-3, the V gene TRBV5-6; D might be TRBD1 (5 bases). The CDR3 length is 16 residues. The germline gives CDR1 SGHDT, CDR2 YYEEEE. The ends were cut back, 1 base at V and 2 bases at J, with 13 bases in the middle. The CDR3 DNA follows: TGTGCCAGCAGCTTGATGCAGGGCGGTCCTGGAAACACCATATATTTT. This codes for CASSLMQGGPGNTIYF.

This chain joins TRBV4-2 and TRBJ2-7; D may be TRBD2 (5 bases). V gave up 4 bases and J gave up 1 base, with 14 bases separating them. CDR3 length equals 15 residues. CDR1 is LGHNA, CDR2 YNFKEQ, per germline. Here the CDR3 reads CASSPRRTASYEQYF. The CDR3 region has the DNA TGTGCCAGCAGCCCCAGGAGGACTGCGTCCTACGAGCAGTACTTC.

This chain uses TRBV9 with TRBJ2-5; the D is unclear. Looked up from germline, CDR1 is SGDLS and CDR2 is YYNGEE. The V and J ends lost 0 bases and 2 bases respectively, with 5 bases between them. The CDR3 length is 13 residues. The DNA of the CDR3 is TGTGCCAGCAGCGTAGCTCTACAAGAGACCCAGTACTTC. Residues: CASSVALQETQYF.

The J gene is TRBJ2-3, the V gene TRBV7-2; 9 nucleotides align to TRBD2. The V gene end was trimmed by 1 base and the J gene end by 1 base; junction bases not matched to a gene: 6. The CDR3 totals 17 residues. The V gene's germline CDR1 is SGHTA and CDR2 FQGNSA. CDR3 sequence reads: CASSLVAGGPGTDTQYF. Here the CDR3 DNA reads TGTGCCAGCAGCTTAGTGGCGGGAGGGCCTGGCACAGATACGCAGTATTTT.

The rearrangement links TRBV27 to TRBJ1-1, with D possibly matching TRBD1 (5 bases). The germline V and J ends were trimmed by 7 bases and 1 base, with 10 bases remaining between them. Per germline, CDR1 MNHEY and CDR2 SMNVEV (reference sequence). This CDR3 is 13 amino acids long. The CDR3 nucleotides read TGTGCCAGCAACCAGGGCCCGAACACTGAAGCTTTCTTT. It codes for CASNQGPNTEAFF.

DNA of the CDR3: TGTGCCAGCAGCTTTGGACAGGGGGGGCCGAACACTGAAGCTTTCTTT. Its translation: CASSFGQGGPNTEAFF. The genes are TRBV13 and TRBJ1-1, with 10 bases that match TRBD1. Germline V gene lookup returns CDR1 PRHDT and CDR2 FYEKMQ (reference sequence). V lost 3 bases, J lost 1 base, and 5 bases stayed unmatched. CDR3 length equals 16 residues.

J is TRBJ1-1 and V is TRBV4-3; D not certain. Deletions cut 2 bases from V and 3 bases from J, with 10 bases between. The germline gives CDR1 LGHNA, CDR2 YSLEER. The CDR3 has 14 amino acids. CDR3 nucleotide sequence: TGCGCCAGCAGCCAACAGGTTTCTGACACTGAAGCTTTCTTT. This sequence encodes CASSQQVSDTEAFF.

The chain employs TRBV4-3 and TRBJ2-1; 10 bases align to TRBD2. The CDR3 is 17 residues long. CDR1 and CDR2 from the germline V gene are LGHNA and YSLEER. Germline trimming cut 0 bases from V and 4 bases from J; bases unmatched to any gene: 6. CDR3 protein: CASSQDLGLADYNEQFF. The DNA of the CDR3 is TGCGCCAGCAGCCAAGATCTTGGACTAGCGGATTACAATGAGCAGTTCTTC.

This clone came up a few times. V is TRBV7-9 and J is TRBJ2-3; 7 bases align to TRBD2. Germline lookup yields CDR1 SEHNR and CDR2 FQNEAQ (reference sequence). The CDR3 loop spans 16 amino acids. J was trimmed by 3 bases and V by 8 bases; bases with no gene match: 14. This chain's CDR3 is CASSPGRGRETDTQYF. CDR3 sequence (DNA): TGTGCCAGCTCCCCGGGGAGAGGGAGGGAGACAGATACGCAGTATTTT.

This chain links TRBV19 with TRBJ2-1, with 12 positions matching TRBD2. The CDR3 contains 14 residues. Losses at the gene ends were 6 bases for V and 5 bases for J; bases not matched to a gene: 2. Germline V lookup: CDR1 LNHDA, CDR2 SQIVND (reference sequence). CDR3 residues: CASSWTSGNNEQFF. The CDR3 DNA is TGTGCCAGTAGCTGGACTAGCGGGAACAATGAGCAGTTCTTC.

This chain connects TRBV30 to TRBJ1-6, with no clear D. In germline, CDR1 is GTSNPN, CDR2 SVGIG (reference sequence). V was shortened by 3 bases and J by 5 bases, with 8 bases between the two germline ends. The CDR3 has 13 amino acids. The CDR3 sequence is CAWSAGNNSPLHF. The CDR3 DNA reads as TGTGCCTGGAGCGCCGGGAATAATTCACCCCTCCACTTT.

CDR3 protein: CASSRSRKGDRSEKLFF. CDR3 nucleotides: TGTGCCAGCAGCAGGAGTCGGAAAGGGGATAGGTCTGAAAAACTGTTTTTT. V is TRBV4-2 and J is TRBJ1-4, with D possibly TRBD1 on 5 matching bases. The CDR3 sequence is 17 residues long. In germline, CDR1 is LGHNA, CDR2 YNFKEQ. Trimming removed 5 bases from V and 7 bases from J, with 23 bases in between.

The V and J genes are TRBV9 and TRBJ2-7, with D perhaps TRBD1 (6 bases). Germline-derived CDR1 and CDR2 are SGDLS and YYNGEE. The CDR3 has 13 amino acids. V lost 4 bases and J lost 3, with 11 bases in between. CDR3 residues: CASSPRGSYEQYF. CDR3 in DNA: TGTGCCAGCAGCCCTAGGGGGAGCTACGAGCAGTACTTC.

A few counts support this clone. The chain is built from TRBV18 and TRBJ1-1, with 10 bases lining up with TRBD1. From germline, CDR1 is KGHSH and CDR2 LQKENI. Losses at the gene ends were 1 base for V and 3 bases for J; bases not matched to a gene: 8. The CDR3 has 17 residues. Written as DNA, the CDR3 is TGTGCCAGCTCACCACTGGGACAGGGGAGTGTCGACACTGAAGCTTTCTTT. Its translation is CASSPLGQGSVDTEAFF.

The chain employs TRBV19 and TRBJ1-6; 9 positions agree with TRBD1. Germline assignment: CDR1 LNHDA and CDR2 SQIVND (reference sequence). V gave up 7 bases and J gave up 9 bases; unmatched junction bases: 10. This CDR3 has 15 residues. CDR3 nucleotides: TGTGCCAGTAACACTCTTGGACAGGGGCGTTCACCCCTCCACTTT. Residues: CASNTLGQGRSPLHF.

This chain links TRBV9 with TRBJ2-6; the D gene is possibly TRBD1 (6 bases). Trimming took off 4 bases at V and 1 base at J, with 12 bases between the two ends. CDR1 and CDR2 (germline): SGDLS, YYNGEE. The CDR3 runs to 16 residues. The CDR3 sequence: CASSTDRESGANVLTF. The CDR3 DNA reads as TGTGCCAGCAGCACGGACAGAGAATCTGGGGCCAACGTCCTGACTTTC.

Concerning this clone: One junction end disagrees with the germline gene, perhaps due to a read error. Other DNA sequences in this specimen translate into the identical CDR3. This CDR3 reads CASSGGGFSGYTF. DNA of the CDR3: TGCGCCAGCAGTGGGGGGGGGTTCTCTGGCTACACCTTC. The V gene is TRBV6-1, the J gene TRBJ1-2; TRBD1 is a possible D gene (5 bases). The CDR3 covers 13 residues. Germline V gene data show CDR1 as MNHNS and CDR2 as SASEGT.

The V gene is TRBV30, the J gene TRBJ1-3; D gene unclear. The CDR3 contains 13 residues. The V gene lost 4 bases and the J gene lost 0 bases, with 7 bases spanning the gap. CDR1 is GTSNPN, CDR2 SVGIG, per germline (reference sequence). The DNA for the CDR3 is TGTGCCTGGAAGCAGGACTCTGGAAACACCATATATTTT. It encodes CAWKQDSGNTIYF. Full variable domain (rest looked up from reference TRBV30 and TRBJ1-3): SQTIHQWPATLVQPVGSPLSLECTVEGTSNPNLYWYRQAAGRGLQLLFYSVGIGQISSEVPQNLSASRPQDRQFILSSKKLLLSDSGFYLCAWKQDSGNTIYFGEGSWLTVV.

The chain couples TRBV11-3 to TRBJ2-3; TRBD1 might be the D (6 bases). Germline V gene data show CDR1 as SGHNT and CDR2 as YENEEA. CDR3 size: 13 residues. V was cut by 5 bases and J by 3 bases, with 9 bases left in between. In nucleotides, the CDR3 is TGTGCCAGCAGCCAGCAGGGGACAGATACGCAGTATTTT. Amino acids: CASSQQGTDTQYF. Together with reference TRBV11-3 and TRBJ2-3, the CDR3 gives the full variable domain: EAGVVQSPRYKIIEKKQPVAFWCNPISGHNTLYWYLQNLGQGPELLIRYENEEAVDDSQLPKDRFSAERLKGVDSTLKIQPAELGDSAVYLCASSQQGTDTQYFGPGTRLTVL.

V and J are TRBV7-6 and TRBJ2-5; D is unresolved. This CDR3 spans 12 amino acids. Trimming removed 0 bases from V and 3 bases from J, with 2 bases in between. In germline, CDR1 is SGHVS, CDR2 FNYEAQ. The CDR3 here is CASSLAKETQYF. The CDR3 DNA is TGTGCCAGCAGCTTAGCCAAAGAGACCCAGTACTTC.